One sample yielded the 29 T cell receptor beta chains listed below, sequenced in a study of blood T cells in healthy people across ages. For the second PCR, which ran for about 7 to 11 cycles, a sample-barcoded 5' primer and a J-beta primer mix were used. One entry per CDR3 protein results from TCRdb running MiXCR on the 5' RACE reads. The sample contains about 720,000 distinct CDR3 sequences, 20% to 25% of which appear only once. These data were likewise used in another study, on T cells of mothers and their children.

The sample taken for sequencing was blood. The receptor set was obtained from a boy between 10 and 17 years old in good health.

This clonotype was seen more than once but under ten times. The V and J genes are TRBV6-6 and TRBJ1-6; TRBD1 might be the D (6 bases). V was shortened by 6 bases and J by 2 bases, with 11 bases between the two germline ends. The CDR3 has 15 amino acids. Germline loops: CDR1 MNHNY, CDR2 SVGAGI (reference sequence). The CDR3 protein is CASSKQGPYNSPLHF. CDR3 nucleotide sequence: TGTGCCAGCAGCAAACAGGGCCCCTATAATTCACCCCTCCACTTT.

This clonotype was detected only a few times. The J gene is TRBJ1-1, the V gene TRBV6-5; 9 nucleotides line up with TRBD1. V lost 5 bases to trimming and J lost 4 bases; unmatched junction nucleotides: 2. Germline-derived CDR1 and CDR2 are MNHEY and SVGAGI. The CDR3 covers 13 residues. For the CDR3, the DNA is TGTGCCAGCAGTAGGACAGGGGTCACTGAAGCTTTCTTT. Amino acids: CASSRTGVTEAFF.

In this sample, this clonotype turned up once. The V call is TRBV29-1, the J call TRBJ2-7; 7 bases map to TRBD2. The CDR3 consists of 12 residues. With 7 bases clipped from V and 5 bases from J, the junction kept 8 bases outside the gene matches. Germline V CDR1 and CDR2: SQVTM, ANQGSEA. The CDR3 DNA reads TGCAGCGGATTCAGCGGGGTCGACGAGCAGTACTTC. It encodes CSGFSGVDEQYF.

This clonotype has just a few counts. The V and J genes are TRBV27 and TRBJ2-7, with D maybe TRBD1 (5 bases). Trimming removed 2 bases from V and 5 bases from J, with 10 bases in between. The CDR3 loop spans 13 amino acids. CDR1 is MNHEY and CDR2 is SMNVEV in the germline V gene (reference sequence). The CDR3, as DNA: TGTGCCAGCAGTTTACAGGGTCCCCACGAGCAGTACTTC. Its translation is CASSLQGPHEQYF.

This chain links TRBV18 with TRBJ2-1; 7 nucleotides align to TRBD2. This CDR3 comprises 16 residues. The germline gives CDR1 KGHSH, CDR2 LQKENI. With 1 base clipped from V and 2 bases from J, the junction kept 5 bases outside the gene matches. The CDR3 nucleotides read TGTGCCAGCTCACCACGGGCGGGAGACGCCTACAATGAGCAGTTCTTC. This translates into CASSPRAGDAYNEQFF.

V gene TRBV7-9 combines with J gene TRBJ2-5; 8 positions agree with TRBD2. The CDR3 loop spans 17 amino acids. Germline lookup yields CDR1 SEHNR and CDR2 FQNEAQ (reference sequence). V lost 5 bases and J lost 0; bases outside the gene matches: 11. CDR3 protein: CASSQRKSGGNQETQYF. DNA of the CDR3: TGTGCCAGCAGCCAGCGGAAAAGCGGGGGAAACCAAGAGACCCAGTACTTC.

The V call is TRBV6-5, the J call TRBJ1-1; D is unresolved. The germline V gene has CDR1 MNHEY and CDR2 SVGAGI. The V end lost 8 bases, the J end lost 5 bases, and 15 bases lay between the germline ends. The CDR3 is made up of 13 amino acids. The CDR3 sequence: CASARPLWTEAFF. The CDR3 region has the DNA TGTGCCAGCGCTCGACCTTTGTGGACTGAAGCTTTCTTT.

V gene TRBV6-2 or TRBV6-3 combines with J gene TRBJ2-7, with TRBD2 identical over 11 bases. The CDR3 is 12 amino acids. V gave up 6 bases and J gave up 7 bases; unmatched junction bases: 2. Germline values: CDR1 MNHEY, CDR2 SVGEGT. The DNA for the CDR3 is TGTGCCAGCAGAAGACTAGCGGGAGAGCAGTACTTC. Its protein product is CASRRLAGEQYF.

This chain joins TRBV12-3 or TRBV12-4 and TRBJ2-7; D is possibly TRBD2 (5 bases). V lost 1 base to trimming and J lost 9 bases, with 13 bases between them. The length of the CDR3 is 13 residues. CDR3 amino acids: CASSLDEGAVQYF. The CDR3 region has the DNA TGTGCCAGCAGTTTAGACGAGGGAGCGGTGCAGTACTTC.

This clonotype was counted between two and nine times. The chain combines TRBV6-2 or TRBV6-3 with TRBJ2-5; D is perhaps TRBD2 (7 bases). The CDR3 is 16 residues long. The V end lost 2 bases, the J end lost 3 bases, and 16 bases lay between the germline ends. CDR1 is MNHEY, CDR2 SVGEGT, per germline. The CDR3 DNA reads TGTGCCAGCAGTTACGTGCTTTTAGGGGGGGAAGAGACCCAGTACTTC. This encodes CASSYVLLGGEETQYF.

The sample holds a few counts of this clonotype. This sequence joins TRBV7-9 and TRBJ2-1, with TRBD1 as a possible D gene (6 bases). CDR3 length: 15 residues. Per germline, CDR1 SEHNR and CDR2 FQNEAQ (reference sequence). V was clipped by 9 bases and J by 8 bases, with 23 bases between them. The CDR3 coding sequence is TGTGCCAGTCCGGGCTGGGGGCCTATTTACGATGAGCAGTTCTTC. It translates to CASPGWGPIYDEQFF.

This chain uses TRBV5-6 with TRBJ2-7; 8 bases are a match to TRBD2. The trim removed 4 bases at V and 3 bases at J, leaving 9 bases unmatched. Germline CDR1 is SGHDT and CDR2 is YYEEEE. The CDR3 runs to 15 residues. CDR3 region: CASSIPSGGFYEQYF. The CDR3 DNA reads TGTGCCAGCAGCATTCCAAGCGGGGGATTCTACGAGCAGTACTTC. The whole variable domain, filled in from reference TRBV5-6 and TRBJ2-7, reads DAGVTQSPTHLIKTRGQQVTLRCSPKSGHDTVSWYQQALGQGPQFIFQYYEEEERQRGNFPDRFSGHQFPNYSSELNVNALLLGDSALYLCASSIPSGGFYEQYFGPGTRLTVT.

This clonotype was seen a few times. This rearrangement joins TRBV29-1 to TRBJ1-1, with unresolved D. CDR1 and CDR2 from the germline V gene are SQVTM and ANQGSEA. The CDR3 has 13 residues. Trimming removed 3 bases from V and 0 bases from J, with 8 bases in between. CDR3 nucleotide sequence: TGCAGCGTTGAGCTGATGATGAACACTGAAGCTTTCTTT. It encodes CSVELMMNTEAFF.

This clonotype was picked up a small number of times. Here the CDR3 reads CASSQFLGTGYQPQHF. The DNA of the CDR3 is TGTGCCAGCAGCCAATTCCTGGGGACAGGATATCAGCCCCAGCATTTT. The genes are TRBV7-2 and TRBJ1-5, with 8 bases fitting TRBD1. Germline-derived CDR1 and CDR2 are SGHTA and FQGNSA. After removal of 5 bases from V and 5 bases from J, the junction contained 11 bases not matched to a gene. CDR3 size: 16 residues.

V gene TRBV28 combines with J gene TRBJ1-2; 8 nucleotides match TRBD1. CDR1 is MDHEN, CDR2 SYDVKM, per germline. V trimming: 6 bases; J trimming: 5 bases; junction bases outside the gene matches: 5. This CDR3 is 13 amino acids long. CDR3 in amino acids: CASSGQGVYGYTF. DNA of the CDR3: TGTGCCAGCAGCGGACAGGGTGTTTATGGCTACACCTTC.

This clonotype was seen only a few times. The V gene is TRBV29-1, the J gene TRBJ2-1; 7 bases match TRBD2. The CDR3 length is 15 residues. V lost 2 bases and J lost 0; bases outside the gene matches: 4. Germline CDR1 is SQVTM and CDR2 is ANQGSEA. CDR3 sequence reads: CSVELAASSYNEQFF. In DNA form, the CDR3 reads TGCAGCGTTGAACTAGCGGCTAGCTCCTACAATGAGCAGTTCTTC.

This clonotype has a handful of counts. This chain uses TRBV15 with TRBJ2-3, with D perhaps matching TRBD1 or TRBD2 (5 bases each). Germline lookup yields CDR1 LNHNV and CDR2 YYDKDF (reference sequence). Between the trimmed V and J ends, which lost 2 bases and 4 bases, there was a span of 10 bases. There are 14 residues in the CDR3. CDR3 loop: CATSRNRGADTQYF. The CDR3 coding sequence is TGTGCCACCAGCAGAAACAGAGGGGCAGATACGCAGTATTTT. Drawing the rest from reference TRBV15 and TRBJ2-3, the complete variable domain is DAMVIQNPRYQVTQFGKPVTLSCSQTLNHNVMYWYQQKSSQAPKLLFHYYDKDFNNEADTPDNFQSRRPNTSFCFLDIRSPGLGDTAMYLCATSRNRGADTQYFGPGTRLTVL.

This clonotype came up a few times. The chain carries TRBV20-1 and TRBJ1-2; D gene uncertain. The V end lost 3 bases, the J end lost 7 bases, and 12 bases lay between the germline ends. Germline lookup yields CDR1 DFQATT and CDR2 SNEGSKA (reference sequence). The CDR3 has 12 amino acids. The CDR3 DNA sequence: TGCAGTGCTAGTCCGGAGGCGGGTGGCTACACCTTC. It codes for CSASPEAGGYTF.

This clonotype was counted a few times. This could be a read error, since a much larger clone is one nucleotide away. The chain couples TRBV28 to TRBJ1-1; 7 nucleotides agree with TRBD1. CDR1 and CDR2 from the germline V gene are MDHEN and SYDVKM. CDR3 length: 12 residues. J was trimmed by 5 bases and V by 7 bases; bases with no gene match: 4. CDR3 amino acids: CASTLQGTEAFF. CDR3 sequence (DNA): TGTGCCAGCACCCTACAGGGGACTGAAGCTTTCTTT.

The gene calls are TRBV4-2 and TRBJ2-5; 11 nucleotides agree with TRBD2. Germline CDR1 reads LGHNA; CDR2 reads YNFKEQ. The CDR3 spans 17 residues. The V segment lost 0 bases and the J segment 1 base; nucleotides outside the gene matches: 4. The CDR3 DNA sequence: TGTGCCAGCAGCCAAGAGACTAGCGGGGTTCCCCAAGAGACCCAGTACTTC. This gives the protein CASSQETSGVPQETQYF.

The rearrangement joins TRBV7-6 to TRBJ2-3; TRBD2 is a possible D gene (5 bases). Germline values: CDR1 SGHVS, CDR2 FNYEAQ. V lost 3 bases and J lost 6, with 16 bases in between. This CDR3 spans 15 amino acids. CDR3 in DNA: TGTGCCAGCAGCTTCACTGGGGAGCTTATGGATACGCAGTATTTT. The encoded protein is CASSFTGELMDTQYF.

This clonotype was detected a few times. CDR3 loop: CASSTNRDYEQYF. The CDR3 nucleotides read TGTGCCAGCAGCACCAACAGGGACTACGAGCAGTACTTC. V is TRBV28 and J is TRBJ2-7, with D perhaps TRBD1 (6 bases). The V end lost 6 bases, the J end lost 3 bases, and 12 bases lay between the germline ends. Germline V lookup: CDR1 MDHEN, CDR2 SYDVKM. This CDR3 contains 13 residues.

On this clonotype itself: Its ends do not fully match the called genes, so a read error is possible. J is TRBJ2-1 and V is TRBV20-1; TRBD2 matches 11 bases. The length of the CDR3 is 15 residues. CDR1 is DFQATT and CDR2 is SNEGSKA in the germline V gene (reference sequence). The chain's CDR3 is CSAMTSGTKAVEQLF. In DNA form, the CDR3 reads TGCAGTGCCATGACTAGCGGGACAAAGGCGGTTGAGCAGCTCTTC.

In its sample, this clonotype was seen a few times. This rearrangement joins TRBV7-9 to TRBJ2-3; no clear D gene. Germline V lookup: CDR1 SEHNR, CDR2 FQNEAQ (reference sequence). The CDR3 sequence is 13 residues long. V gave up 2 bases and J gave up 5 bases, with 8 bases separating them. As DNA, the CDR3 is TGTGCCAGCAGCTTATTGTTTGAAGATACGCAGTATTTT. This translates into CASSLLFEDTQYF.

The chain couples TRBV29-1 to TRBJ2-7; 11 bases map to TRBD1. J lost 2 bases, V lost 4 bases, and 10 bases had no gene match. This CDR3 has 16 residues. CDR1 and CDR2 (germline): SQVTM, ANQGSEA. CDR3: CSVVGWGDRGTYEQYF. In DNA form, the CDR3 reads TGCAGCGTTGTGGGGTGGGGGGACAGGGGGACCTACGAGCAGTACTTC.

The chain joins TRBV7-3 to TRBJ1-1, with TRBD1 matching 8 bases. Unmatched junction bases numbered 9, after V lost 6 bases and J lost 3 bases. The CDR3 is 15 residues long. Per germline, CDR1 SGHTA and CDR2 FQGTGA. CDR3 region: CASRRDSTGDTEAFF. The CDR3 DNA is TGTGCCAGCAGGAGGGACTCGACAGGGGACACTGAAGCTTTCTTT. Full variable domain (missing parts from reference TRBV7-3 and TRBJ1-1): GAGVSQTPSNKVTEKGKYVELRCDPISGHTALYWYRQSLGQGPEFLIYFQGTGAADDSGLPNDRFFAVRPEGSVSTLKIQRTERGDSAVYLCASRRDSTGDTEAFFGQGTRLTVV.

The chain combines TRBV29-1 with TRBJ2-5, with D unresolved. The J call may be incorrect, as the DNA end agrees better with TRBJ2-1. CDR1 and CDR2 (germline): SQVTM, ANQGSEA. The CDR3 totals 17 residues. CDR3 residues: CSVVGATMDLTPNEQFF. CDR3 coding DNA: TGCAGCGTTGTAGGTGCCACGATGGACCTGACGCCCAATGAGCAGTTCTTC.

This chain uses TRBV7-9 with TRBJ2-1, with D perhaps TRBD1 (5 bases). This CDR3 is built from 14 residues. The germline CDR1 and CDR2 sequences are SEHNR and FQNEAQ (reference sequence). V gave up 3 bases and J gave up 5 bases, with 11 bases separating them. CDR3 nucleotide sequence: TGTGCCAGCAGCTTCAGGGTTGGGGACAATGAGCAGTTCTTC. Encoded protein: CASSFRVGDNEQFF.

The chain carries TRBV29-1 and TRBJ2-7, with D unclear. Trimming shortened V by 4 bases and J by 0 bases, and 10 bases separated the two germline ends. The CDR3 loop spans 13 amino acids. CDR1 is SQVTM and CDR2 is ANQGSEA in the germline V gene. This CDR3 reads CSVVSRSSYEQYF. The CDR3 nucleotides read TGCAGCGTTGTCTCTAGGAGCTCCTACGAGCAGTACTTC.